This entry lists 30 T cell receptor beta chains sequenced from one sample in a study of T cell responses to AZD1222 COVID-19 vaccine. Libraries were prepared by immunoSEQ multiplex PCR; TCRdb keeps only in-frame clonotypes and omits some of them. The data contain tens of thousands of clones, roughly 89% of them singletons. The starting material was peripheral blood, obtained 28 days after the second AZD1222 dose. The receptor set was obtained from an adult who received the AZD1222 COVID-19 vaccine.

The chain recombines TRBV19 with TRBJ1-5, with 12 bases that match TRBD1. This CDR3 region has 17 residues. Trimming cost V 5 bases and J 6 bases; bases outside gene matches: 11. Germline values: CDR1 LNHDA, CDR2 SQIVND (reference sequence). The CDR3 DNA sequence: TGTGCCAGTAGTCTCGGGACAGGGGGCGGTAAAGGTCAGCCCCAGCATTTT. Its translation is CASSLGTGGGKGQPQHF.

The chain couples TRBV7-7 to TRBJ2-2; tentative D call: TRBD2 (5 bases). CDR3 length equals 13 residues. V was trimmed by 5 bases and J by 7 bases, leaving 11 bases between them. The germline V gene has CDR1 SSHAT and CDR2 FNYEAQ (reference sequence). CDR3 protein: CASSLSANGELFF. For the CDR3, the DNA is TGTGCCAGCAGCCTTAGCGCTAACGGGGAGCTGTTTTTT.

CDR3: CASSARLSDTQYF. CDR3 DNA sequence: TGTGCCAGCAGCGCTAGACTGTCAGATACGCAGTATTTT. This chain joins TRBV5-4 and TRBJ2-3, with D hard to call. With 4 bases removed from V and 4 bases from J, the gap between germline ends came to 10 bases. Germline V gene lookup returns CDR1 SGHNT and CDR2 YYREEE (reference sequence). This CDR3 spans 13 amino acids. Filled out from reference TRBV5-4 and TRBJ2-3, the complete variable domain reads ETGVTQSPTHLIKTRGQQVTLRCSSQSGHNTVSWYQQALGQGPQFIFQYYREEENGRGNFPPRFSGLQFPNYSSELNVNALELDDSALYLCASSARLSDTQYFGPGTRLTVL.

The chain couples TRBV2 to TRBJ1-2, with 7 bases matching TRBD1. Looked up from germline, CDR1 is SNHLY and CDR2 is FYNNEI. There are 15 residues in the CDR3. V dropped 6 bases and J dropped 5; count of bases not matched to a gene: 12. The CDR3 sequence: CASSLATGSFYGYTF. The CDR3 DNA follows: TGTGCCAGCAGCCTGGCGACAGGGAGCTTTTATGGCTACACCTTC.

The J gene is TRBJ2-2, the V gene TRBV30, with TRBD2 matching over 10 bases. The CDR3 is made up of 19 amino acids. Per germline, CDR1 GTSNPN and CDR2 SVGIG (reference sequence). V shed 4 bases and J 5 bases; nucleotides not matched to a gene: 19. The DNA for the CDR3 is TGTGCCTGGAAAGGACAGCGGGAGGGGATGGGAGAGTTAACCGGGGAGCTGTTTTTT. Translating it yields CAWKGQREGMGELTGELFF.

The rearrangement links TRBV6-5 to TRBJ1-3, with 7 nucleotides matching TRBD1. The CDR3 has 15 amino acids. Germline CDR1 reads MNHEY; CDR2 reads SVGAGI. V trimming: 6 bases; J trimming: 2 bases; junction bases outside the gene matches: 7. CDR3 residues: CASRPTGLAGNTIYF. CDR3 coding DNA: TGTGCCAGCAGACCGACAGGGCTCGCTGGAAACACCATATATTTT.

The J gene is TRBJ1-2, the V gene TRBV15; D is unclear. The germline gives CDR1 LNHNV, CDR2 YYDKDF (reference sequence). Trimming pared 5 bases from V and 3 bases from J, leaving 13 bases between. The CDR3 sequence is 14 residues long. CDR3 region: CATSPRGPYYGYTF. CDR3 DNA: TGTGCCACCAGCCCCCGAGGCCCCTACTATGGCTACACCTTC.

This clone was observed once. The chain couples TRBV28 to TRBJ1-1; TRBD1 is a possible D gene (5 bases). Germline V gives CDR1 MDHEN, CDR2 SYDVKM. The CDR3 has 13 residues. Between the trimmed V and J ends, which lost 8 bases and 4 bases, there was a span of 14 bases. The CDR3 is CASLPGHSTEAFF. The DNA of the CDR3 is TGTGCCAGCCTCCCGGGGCATAGCACTGAAGCTTTCTTT.

The chain has TRBV6-4 and TRBJ1-1, with 7 positions matching TRBD1. The CDR3 totals 15 residues. After removal of 4 bases from V and 0 bases from J, the junction contained 5 bases not matched to a gene. Germline CDR1 is MRHNA and CDR2 is SNTAGT. CDR3 in DNA: TGTGCCAGCAGTGCCACCACAGGGGTGAACACTGAAGCTTTCTTT. Its translation: CASSATTGVNTEAFF.

This chain uses TRBV7-9 with TRBJ2-7, with D perhaps TRBD2 (6 bases). Germline lookup yields CDR1 SEHNR and CDR2 FQNEAQ (reference sequence). The CDR3 loop spans 15 amino acids. V gave up 5 bases and J gave up 0 bases, with 14 bases separating them. The CDR3 spells CASSPRDWSSYEQYF. The DNA of the CDR3 is TGTGCCAGCAGCCCGAGGGACTGGAGCTCCTACGAGCAGTACTTC.

This clone was observed once. The CDR3 reads CASRRDRSQPQHF. CDR3 DNA sequence: TGTGCCAGCAGGAGGGACAGGAGCCAGCCCCAGCATTTT. The chain has TRBV2 and TRBJ1-5; TRBD1 matches 8 bases. The CDR3 extends over 13 amino acids. V trimming: 6 bases; J trimming: 7 bases; junction bases outside the gene matches: 5. CDR1 and CDR2 (germline): SNHLY, FYNNEI.

A single count supports this clone. The chain combines TRBV4-2 with TRBJ2-1; possible D gene TRBD2, 6 bases. The length of the CDR3 is 17 residues. V lost 0 bases, J lost 4 bases, and 16 bases lay in between. The germline V gene has CDR1 LGHNA and CDR2 YNFKEQ. CDR3 region: CASSQEAAGPPYNEQFF. DNA for the CDR3: TGTGCCAGCAGCCAAGAGGCTGCGGGACCGCCTTACAATGAGCAGTTCTTC.

CDR3 sequence reads: CASRPDRGLTGEQYF. The CDR3 region has the DNA TGTGCCAGCAGGCCGGACAGGGGGCTAACGGGGGAGCAGTACTTC. The chain recombines TRBV7-2 with TRBJ2-7; 11 nucleotides agree with TRBD1. V trimming: 6 bases; J trimming: 7 bases; junction bases outside the gene matches: 11. Per germline, CDR1 SGHTA and CDR2 FQGNSA. CDR3 size: 15 residues. The variable domain in full, with the rest retrieved from reference TRBV7-2 and TRBJ2-7, is GAGVSQSPSNKVTEKGKDVELRCDPISGHTALYWYRQSLGQGLEFLIYFQGNSAPDKSGLPSDRFSAERTGGSVSTLTIQRTQQEDSAVYLCASRPDRGLTGEQYFGPGTRLTVT.

The chain uses TRBV6-5 and TRBJ1-2; possibly TRBD1 for D (5 bases). CDR1 and CDR2 (germline): MNHEY, SVGAGI. With 2 bases removed from V and 4 bases from J, the gap between germline ends came to 11 bases. The CDR3 is made up of 14 amino acids. As DNA, the CDR3 is TGTGCCAGCAGTTACCTCAGGGAGAGCTATGGCTACACCTTC. Translation: CASSYLRESYGYTF.

The chain joins TRBV5-5 to TRBJ2-3; TRBD2 aligns across 8 bases. Germline CDR1 and CDR2: SGHKS and YYEKEE (reference sequence). CDR3 length: 15 residues. The V gene end was trimmed by 4 bases and the J gene end by 1 base; junction bases not matched to a gene: 5. The CDR3 spells CASSTTSGRTDTQYF. DNA of the CDR3: TGTGCCAGCAGCACAACTAGCGGACGCACAGATACGCAGTATTTT.

V and J are TRBV7-9 and TRBJ1-3; D not resolved. V lost 1 base, J lost 0 bases, and 10 bases lay in between. Germline-derived CDR1 and CDR2 are SEHNR and FQNEAQ (reference sequence). CDR3 size: 16 residues. CDR3 residues: CASSLVGSYSGNTIYF. The CDR3 DNA sequence: TGTGCCAGCAGCTTAGTAGGCAGTTACTCTGGAAACACCATATATTTT. Supplemented by reference TRBV7-9 and TRBJ1-3, the full variable domain reads DTGVSQNPRHKITKRGQNVTFRCDPISEHNRLYWYRQTLGQGPEFLTYFQNEAQLEKSRLLSDRFSAERPKGSFSTLEIQRTEQGDSAMYLCASSLVGSYSGNTIYFGEGSWLTVV.

The chain uses TRBV5-1 and TRBJ2-7; D uncertain. This CDR3 region has 14 residues. The V end lost 0 bases, the J end lost 2 bases, and 9 bases lay between the germline ends. Germline CDR1 and CDR2: SGHRS and YFSETQ. In DNA, the CDR3 is TGCGCCAGCAGCTTGGTTGGCGGAACCTACGAGCAGTACTTC. It is translated as CASSLVGGTYEQYF.

This chain links TRBV27 with TRBJ2-1; no definite D call. The CDR3 is 12 amino acids. Germline CDR1 is MNHEY and CDR2 is SMNVEV (reference sequence). V dropped 3 bases and J dropped 9 bases, with 9 bases sitting between them. In DNA form, the CDR3 reads TGTGCCAGCAGTTTCAGACGAGGTGAGCAGTTCTTC. It is translated as CASSFRRGEQFF.

The V gene is TRBV11-2, the J gene TRBJ2-5; no firm D call. CDR3 length: 15 amino acids. The germline CDR1 and CDR2 sequences are SGHAT and FQNNGV. Trimming pared 5 bases from V and 5 bases from J, leaving 18 bases between. This chain's CDR3 is CASSTNTFGGETQYF. Here the CDR3 DNA reads TGTGCCAGCAGCACAAACACTTTTGGTGGGGAGACCCAGTACTTC.

This rearrangement joins TRBV21-1 to TRBJ2-2; the tabulated D call, TRBD1, remains unverified against the DNA. TRBV21-1 is given as a pseudogene. The CDR3 length is 18 residues. Written as DNA, the CDR3 is TGTGCCAGCAGCCTACCGGGTATTAGAGACAGGGAGGCCGGGGAGCTGTTTTTT. This sequence encodes CASSLPGIRDREAGELFF.

The chain is built from TRBV5-1 and TRBJ1-2; tentatively, D is TRBD1 (6 bases). Germline CDR1 reads SGHRS; CDR2 reads YFSETQ. V shed 4 bases and J shed 3 bases, with 16 bases lying between them. The CDR3 covers 15 residues. The CDR3 reads CASSPSLDRDYGYTF. In DNA form, the CDR3 reads TGCGCCAGCAGCCCCTCTCTGGACAGAGACTATGGCTACACCTTC.

A single count supports this clone. The chain uses TRBV12-3 or TRBV12-4 and TRBJ1-1; 7 positions match TRBD1. Trimming took 2 bases from V and 11 from J; bases not matched to a gene: 8. The CDR3 runs to 13 residues. The CDR3 nucleotides read TGTGCCAGCAGTTTAACAGGGGCGGCCTACGCTTTCTTT. Encoded protein: CASSLTGAAYAFF.

V and J are TRBV6-5 and TRBJ2-6, with D possibly matching TRBD2 (5 bases). CDR3 size: 16 residues. CDR1 is MNHEY, CDR2 SVGAGI, per germline. V was shortened by 1 base and J by 1 base, with 8 bases between the two germline ends. The CDR3 DNA is TGTGCCAGCAGTTACTATACGGGGTCTGGGGCCAACGTCCTGACTTTC. This encodes CASSYYTGSGANVLTF.

This chain uses TRBV5-1 with TRBJ1-6; tentative D call: TRBD1 (5 bases). Germline V lookup: CDR1 SGHRS, CDR2 YFSETQ. This CDR3 is 14 amino acids long. Trimming removed 4 bases from V and 9 bases from J, with 14 bases in between. CDR3 in amino acids: CASSAIDGTSPLHF. The DNA for the CDR3 is TGCGCCAGCAGCGCCATCGACGGGACTTCACCCCTCCACTTT.

This chain connects TRBV5-4 to TRBJ1-2; 7 positions agree with TRBD1. The CDR3 spans 15 residues. V shed 4 bases and J 2 bases; nucleotides not matched to a gene: 8. Germline CDR1 reads SGHNT; CDR2 reads YYREEE (reference sequence). The CDR3, as DNA: TGTGCCAGCAGCCTATTAGCAGGGGGAAACTATGGCTACACCTTC. It translates to CASSLLAGGNYGYTF.

The chain uses TRBV19 and TRBJ1-5, with D possibly TRBD1 on 6 matching bases. The CDR3 runs to 15 residues. The V gene's germline CDR1 is LNHDA and CDR2 SQIVND (reference sequence). Deletions cut 7 bases from V and 7 bases from J, with 20 bases between. The CDR3 DNA follows: TGTGCCAGTACCTCGTCAGGGGCCTCCGGACAGCCCCAGCATTTT. This sequence encodes CASTSSGASGQPQHF.

V usage is TRBV6-5 and J usage is TRBJ1-1, with 8 bases aligning to TRBD1. The CDR3 loop spans 14 amino acids. The J segment lost 1 base and the V segment lost 6 bases, leaving 4 bases of the junction unmatched. Germline values: CDR1 MNHEY, CDR2 SVGAGI. CDR3 sequence: CASRRQGRNTEAFF. CDR3 nucleotide sequence: TGTGCCAGCAGACGACAGGGGAGGAACACTGAAGCTTTCTTT.

The chain is built from TRBV3-1 (or the pseudogene TRBV3-2) and TRBJ2-4; tentative D call: TRBD2 (5 bases). CDR1 is LGHDT and CDR2 is YNNKEL in the germline V gene (reference sequence). CDR3 length: 13 residues. Trimming removed 4 bases from V and 5 bases from J, with 9 bases in between. The CDR3 coding sequence is TGTGCCAGCAGCCCGGACGGGGAAAACATTCAGTACTTC. Amino acid sequence: CASSPDGENIQYF.

The V call is TRBV6-5, the J call TRBJ2-1, with 8 bases that match TRBD2. Germline-derived CDR1 and CDR2 are MNHEY and SVGAGI. CDR3 length: 15 amino acids. With V trimmed by 6 bases and J by 2 bases, 6 bases remained unmatched. The CDR3 nucleotides read TGTGCCAGCAGCCTGACTAGCGCCGCCTACAATGAGCAGTTCTTC. This sequence encodes CASSLTSAAYNEQFF.

J is TRBJ1-1 and V is TRBV6-5; D unresolved. Trimming pared 2 bases from V and 6 bases from J, leaving 13 bases between. The CDR3 covers 14 residues. Germline-derived CDR1 and CDR2 are MNHEY and SVGAGI. CDR3 bases: TGTGCCAGCAGTTACGTGACCGACTACTCTGAAGCTTTCTTT. It codes for CASSYVTDYSEAFF.